The 23 T cell receptor beta chains presented below share a single source sample, sequenced in a study of molecular identifiers for immune sequencing clone quantification. TCRdb itself ran the PCR reads through MiXCR, one entry per CDR3 protein. The sample carries about 640,000 distinct CDR3 sequences, roughly 21% recorded once. The material sequenced was naive CD8+ T cells from blood, with Jurkat cell RNA spiked in. Subset indicated: FACS-sorted CD8+CD4-CCR7+CD45RA+ naive T cells. These receptors were obtained from a human donor in good health. Some libraries in this study had Jurkat cell RNA spiked in.

This clonotype was counted many times. This chain joins TRBV9 and TRBJ2-7; D gene uncertain. V gave up 4 bases and J gave up 0 bases, with 14 bases separating them. The CDR3 is 15 amino acids. The V gene's germline CDR1 is SGDLS and CDR2 YYNGEE. CDR3 sequence reads: CASSPRGTYSYEQYF. In DNA, the CDR3 is TGTGCCAGCAGCCCCCGCGGTACGTACTCCTACGAGCAGTACTTC.

This clonotype appeared many times. The chain is built from TRBV9 and TRBJ2-5; perhaps D is TRBD1 or TRBD2 (6 bases each). The CDR3 is 15 amino acids. Germline CDR1 SGDLS, CDR2 YYNGEE. Trimming shortened V by 0 bases and J by 5 bases, and 14 bases separated the two germline ends. For the CDR3, the DNA is TGTGCCAGCAGCGTAGCTGGGGGGCAAGGGGAGACCCAGTACTTC. Translating gives CASSVAGGQGETQYF.

On this clonotype: Since a much larger clone is just one base distant, this may be a read error. The chain carries TRBV5-1 and TRBJ1-1; D not resolved. The CDR3 sequence is 13 residues long. The germline gives CDR1 SGHRS, CDR2 YFSETQ. The CDR3 sequence: CASSLVANTETFF. CDR3 coding DNA: TGCGCCAGCAGCTTGGTAGCGAACACTGAAACTTTCTTT.

With regard to this clonotype: One end of the junction fails to match germline, which may point to a read error. V usage is TRBV6-5 and J usage is TRBJ2-5, with D perhaps TRBD1 (6 bases). There are 16 residues in the CDR3. Germline-derived CDR1 and CDR2 are MNHEY and SVGAGI. CDR3 amino acids: CASSSLIDRPLETQYF. In nucleotides, the CDR3 is TGCGCCAGCAGTTCCCTGATAGACAGGCCTTTGGAGACCCAGTACTTC.

In the case of this clonotype: Lacking the conserved final phenylalanine or tryptophan, this CDR3 likely reflects a read error. The rearrangement joins TRBV11-2 to TRBJ1-1; D is unclear. The CDR3 has 13 residues. Germline V gene lookup returns CDR1 SGHAT and CDR2 FQNNGV. The ends were cut back, 1 base at V and 4 bases at J, with 7 bases in the middle. CDR3 loop: CASSLVGGTEAFS. CDR3 in DNA: TGTGCCAGCAGCTTAGTTGGCGGCACTGAAGCTTTCTCT.

Written as DNA, the CDR3 is TGTGCCAGCAGTTTCCCCCTCGTGGAGGACCCACTTGAAGCTTTCTTT. It specifies CASSFPLVEDPLEAFF. This chain uses TRBV28 with TRBJ1-1, with D hard to call. The CDR3 is 16 amino acids. Germline V CDR1 and CDR2: MDHEN, SYDVKM. The V gene lost 3 bases and the J gene lost 7 bases, with 21 bases spanning the gap.

In this sample, this clonotype turned up many times. The chain carries TRBV7-2 and TRBJ1-5; tentatively, D is TRBD1 (5 bases). This CDR3 is built from 15 residues. CDR1 SGHTA and CDR2 FQGNSA come from the germline V gene. With 5 bases removed from V and 0 bases from J, the gap between germline ends came to 11 bases. The CDR3 DNA reads TGTGCCAGCAGCCCTGGGGGGTTTAGCAATCAGCCCCAGCATTTT. This sequence encodes CASSPGGFSNQPQHF.

This clonotype was seen only a few times. The chain has TRBV27 and TRBJ2-7, with D perhaps TRBD2 (7 bases). The V and J ends lost 6 bases and 3 bases respectively, with 21 bases between them. Germline V lookup: CDR1 MNHEY, CDR2 SMNVEV (reference sequence). The CDR3 has 16 residues. This CDR3 is CASRSRGGRNFYEQYF. The CDR3, as DNA: TGTGCCAGCAGATCAAGGGGGGGGAGGAACTTCTACGAGCAGTACTTC.

This clonotype came up many times. This chain uses TRBV4-3 with TRBJ2-2; no clear D gene. From germline, CDR1 is LGHNA and CDR2 YSLEER. The CDR3 sequence is 15 residues long. The germline V and J ends were trimmed by 0 bases and 0 bases, with 5 bases remaining between them. CDR3: CASSQDTANTGELFF. The CDR3 bases are TGCGCCAGCAGCCAAGATACCGCGAACACCGGGGAGCTGTTTTTT.

This clonotype was seen many times. V gene TRBV7-8 combines with J gene TRBJ2-2; D possibly corresponds to TRBD2 (6 bases). The V end was cut by 1 base, the J end by 3 bases, with 9 bases between. The CDR3 length is 15 residues. Per the germline V gene, CDR1 is SGHVS and CDR2 is FQNEAQ. The CDR3 spells CASSLGVADTGELFF. CDR3 nucleotides: TGTGCCAGCAGCTTAGGGGTAGCGGACACCGGGGAGCTGTTTTTT.

Comments on this clonotype: This likely comes from a read error, as the CDR3 has no conserved phenylalanine or tryptophan at its end. The rearrangement links TRBV4-1 to TRBJ1-1; perhaps TRBD1 as D (5 bases). The length of the CDR3 is 14 residues. V lost 1 base and J lost 1, with 7 bases in between. Germline V gene data show CDR1 as MGHRA and CDR2 as YSYEKL. CDR3: CASSQVGENTEAFS. The CDR3 DNA follows: TGCGCCAGCAGCCAAGTAGGGGAGAACACTGAAGCTTTCTCT.

With regard to this clonotype: A much larger clone lies one base from this, so it may be a read error. The chain is built from TRBV28 and TRBJ2-5; possibly TRBD1 for D (6 bases). The CDR3 spans 13 residues. Germline lookup yields CDR1 MDHEN and CDR2 SYDVKM. Trimming left V 8 bases short and J 5 bases short, with 15 bases between. As DNA, the CDR3 is TGTGCCAGCGGTTACAGGGTGGACGAGACCCAGTACTTC. Amino acids: CASGYRVDETQYF.

About this clonotype itself: A much larger clone differs by one base, so this may be a read error. The rearrangement joins TRBV7-6 to TRBJ2-7; D possibly uses TRBD1 or TRBD2 (5 bases each). The germline V gene has CDR1 SGHVS and CDR2 FNYEAQ. The CDR3 loop spans 17 amino acids. Trimming took off 5 bases at V and 6 bases at J, with 26 bases between the two ends. This CDR3 reads CASSENPSRGRSGEQYF. In DNA, the CDR3 is TGTGCCAGCAGCGAAAATCCCTCCCGGGGCAGGAGTGGCGAGCAGTACTTC. Complete variable domain (other parts from reference TRBV7-6 and TRBJ2-7): GAGVSQSPRYKVTKRGQDVALRCDPISGHVSLYWYRQALGQGPEFLTYFNYEAQQDKSGLPNDRFSAERPEGSISTLTIQRTEQRDSAMYRCASSENPSRGRSGEQYFGPGTRLTVT.

A word on this clonotype: Likely a read error: the CDR3 ends without its conserved phenylalanine or tryptophan. As DNA, the CDR3 is TGTGCCAGCTCATGGAGGTCCCTCAATCAGCCCCAGCATCTT. Translation: CASSWRSLNQPQHL. The chain employs TRBV7-2 and TRBJ1-5; D unclear. Germline loops: CDR1 SGHTA, CDR2 FQGNSA. CDR3 length equals 14 residues. V gave up 8 bases and J gave up 3 bases, with 14 bases separating them.

The sample holds many counts of this clonotype. This sequence joins TRBV9 and TRBJ2-7, with 9 nucleotides matching TRBD1. Germline-derived CDR1 and CDR2 are SGDLS and YYNGEE. Losses at the gene ends were 4 bases for V and 2 bases for J; bases not matched to a gene: 16. This CDR3 is 18 amino acids long. CDR3 bases: TGTGCCAGCAGCCCAACCACACGGACAGGGGCGAACCCCTACGAGCAGTACTTC. The encoded protein is CASSPTTRTGANPYEQYF.

The sample holds a few counts of this clonotype. This chain uses TRBV7-2 with TRBJ2-7; D might be TRBD2 (6 bases). Trimming cost V 6 bases and J 5 bases, with 17 bases left between them. The CDR3 is 14 residues long. Looked up from germline, CDR1 is SGHTA and CDR2 is FQGNSA. In DNA, the CDR3 is TGTGCCAGCAGACAGATTGGGGGGAACCACGAGCAGTACTTC. Its translation is CASRQIGGNHEQYF.

Details on this clonotype: This clone may be a read error of a much larger clone one base away. This chain connects TRBV3-1 to TRBJ1-2; no reliable D call. CDR3 size: 13 residues. The germline CDR1 and CDR2 sequences are LGHDT and YNNKEL (reference sequence). The CDR3 DNA reads TGTGCCAGCAGCCAAACTTTCAACTATGGCCACACCTTC. Amino acids: CASSQTFNYGHTF. Variable domain in full (rest from reference TRBV3-1 and TRBJ1-2): DTAVSQTPKYLVTQMGNDKSIKCEQNLGHDTMYWYKQDSKKFLKIMFSYNNKELIINETVPNRFSPKSPDKAHLNLHINSLELGDSAVYFCASSQTFNYGHTFGSGTRLTVV.

This clonotype turned up a few times. The chain has TRBV4-3 and TRBJ1-2; TRBD1 matches 7 bases. V gave up 0 bases and J gave up 1 base; unmatched junction bases: 11. The CDR3 has 18 amino acids. CDR1 and CDR2 (germline): LGHNA, YSLEER. The chain's CDR3 is CASSQEIVGTAVNYGYTF. CDR3 nucleotides: TGCGCCAGCAGCCAAGAAATAGTCGGGACAGCGGTTAACTATGGCTACACCTTC.

This clonotype was counted at least ten times. This chain uses TRBV7-9 with TRBJ1-1, with TRBD1 as a possible D gene (6 bases). The CDR3 is 14 amino acids. V was pared by 5 bases and J by 3 bases, with 13 bases between. Germline V CDR1 and CDR2: SEHNR, FQNEAQ (reference sequence). CDR3 region: CASSHGTYYTEAFF. DNA for the CDR3: TGTGCCAGCAGCCACGGGACATATTACACTGAAGCTTTCTTT.

The table lists this clonotype with many counts. This sequence joins TRBV20-1 and TRBJ2-5; TRBD2 agrees at 7 bases. From germline, CDR1 is DFQATT and CDR2 SNEGSKA (reference sequence). Losses at the gene ends were 0 bases for V and 7 bases for J; bases not matched to a gene: 14. The CDR3 is made up of 16 amino acids. The CDR3 region has the DNA TGCAGTGCTAGAGATTTAGGGCTAGCGGAAAAATTGACCCAGTACTTC. This translates into CSARDLGLAEKLTQYF.

The gene calls are TRBV4-1 and TRBJ1-2; 9 bases align to TRBD1. Per germline, CDR1 MGHRA and CDR2 YSYEKL. CDR3 length: 15 residues. V was pared by 3 bases and J by 0 bases, with 2 bases of the junction left unmatched. DNA for the CDR3: TGCGCCAGCAGCCAGGACAGGGGAACTAACTATGGCTACACCTTC. Encoded protein: CASSQDRGTNYGYTF.

Points on this clonotype: Germline is not matched at one junction end, which may reflect a read error. The J gene is TRBJ2-1, the V gene TRBV19; the D is unclear. This CDR3 is 15 amino acids long. The germline V gene has CDR1 LNHDA and CDR2 SQIVND (reference sequence). The CDR3 DNA follows: TGTGCCAGTAGTATTGGTTTGCCAGCTTACAATGAGCGGTTCTTC. It codes for CASSIGLPAYNERFF.

At least ten counts were recorded for this clonotype. The chain is built from TRBV6-5 and TRBJ2-3; TRBD2 matches at 7 bases. CDR1 MNHEY and CDR2 SVGAGI come from the germline V gene. After removal of 2 bases from V and 3 bases from J, the junction contained 5 bases not matched to a gene. The CDR3 is 15 residues long. CDR3 residues: CASSYGGGMTDTQYF. The CDR3 nucleotides read TGTGCCAGCAGTTACGGGGGGGGAATGACAGATACGCAGTATTTT.